This T cell receptor beta chain was identified in a study of B cell selection in AIRE deficiency. Whole-study findings and limits: Patient Tconv cells held about 31% of Treg sequences shared by healthy donors. Shorter CDR3s marked shared Treg sequences, biased toward few non-templated insertions.

TCRdb's copy holds only in-frame clones and misses some; the assay was immunoSEQ multiplex PCR. This table has about 22,000 clones, about nine tenths appearing once. V gave up 1 base and J gave up 5 bases; unmatched junction bases: 5. The germline V gene encodes CDR1 SGHRS and CDR2 YFSETQ. There are 14 residues in the CDR3. Regulatory T cells were sorted as CD4+CD25hiCD127low/negative cells. About this clone itself: Its antigen is undetermined.

V gene TRBV5-1 combines with J gene TRBJ1-1, with 7 nucleotides matching TRBD1. The TCR sequence derives from a human donor in good health. Sequencing was done on a sample of CD4+CD25+ Tregs sorted from PBMCs. CDR3 residues: CASSLRGPGTEAFF. CDR3 sequence (DNA): TGCGCCAGCAGCTTGAGGGGGCCCGGGACTGAAGCTTTCTTT. The complete variable domain, with remaining parts taken from reference TRBV5-1 and TRBJ1-1, reads KAGVTQTPRYLIKTRGQQVTLSCSPISGHRSVSWYQQTPGQGLQFLFEYFSETQRNKGNFPGRFSGRQFSNSRSEMNVSTLELGDSALYLCASSLRGPGTEAFFGQGTRLTVV.